A single sample gave rise to the 17 T cell receptor beta chains below, sequenced in a study of CD8 T cells in ankylosing spondylitis. TCRdb re-analysed the 5' RACE reads in MiXCR, keeping a single row per CDR3 protein. The table includes 250,000 to 300,000 distinct CDR3 sequences, about 19% detected once. Source material: blood, either unsorted or a sorted T cell fraction (not recorded which). The receptors here all came from a male donor with ankylosing spondylitis or in good health (not recorded which).

The V gene is TRBV4-2, the J gene TRBJ1-1; D ambiguous. The V end lost 2 bases, the J end lost 6 bases, and 16 bases lay between the germline ends. The CDR3 contains 15 residues. Germline V CDR1 and CDR2: LGHNA, YNFKEQ. The CDR3 nucleotides read TGTGCCAGCAGCCAATCAGTCCGTCAAGGCGCTGAAGCTTTCTTT. Encoded protein: CASSQSVRQGAEAFF.

The CDR3 reads CASNPGGVDTGELFF. CDR3 nucleotide sequence: TGTGCCAGCAACCCAGGGGGCGTTGACACCGGGGAGCTGTTTTTT. The rearrangement uses TRBV9 and TRBJ2-2; 8 positions agree with TRBD1. The germline V gene encodes CDR1 SGDLS and CDR2 YYNGEE. CDR3 length equals 15 residues. The V and J ends lost 6 bases and 3 bases, in that order; junction bases with no gene match: 7.

This clonotype has a handful of counts. The V call is TRBV7-3, the J call TRBJ1-1, with a possible D match to TRBD1 (5 bases). V lost 4 bases, J lost 6 bases, and 12 bases lay in between. The CDR3 has 13 amino acids. The V gene's germline CDR1 is SGHTA and CDR2 FQGTGA. As DNA, the CDR3 is TGTGCCAGCAGCTCCGGGACCGGGTCTGAAGCTTTCTTT. Translation gives CASSSGTGSEAFF.

The CDR3 nucleotides read TGTGCCAGCAGTTCCGACTACCCGGGCACTTACGAGCAGTACGTC. Protein product: CASSSDYPGTYEQYV. The genes are TRBV6-4 and TRBJ2-7; a weak D match, TRBD2 (5 bases). The V end lost 5 bases, the J end lost 4 bases, and 18 bases lay between the germline ends. The length of the CDR3 is 15 residues. Germline V gives CDR1 MRHNA, CDR2 SNTAGT.

This clonotype was seen only a few times. J is TRBJ1-1 and V is TRBV29-1; D may be TRBD1 (6 bases). The CDR3 length is 12 residues. The V gene lost 4 bases and the J gene lost 5 bases, with 11 bases spanning the gap. CDR1 is SQVTM and CDR2 is ANQGSEA in the germline V gene. The CDR3 region is CSVVRGFTEAFF. The CDR3 DNA is TGCAGCGTTGTCAGGGGCTTTACTGAAGCTTTCTTT. The full variable domain, completed using reference TRBV29-1 and TRBJ1-1, is SAVISQKPSRDICQRGTSLTIQCQVDSQVTMMFWYRQQPGQSLTLIATANQGSEATYESGFVIDKFPISRPNLTFSTLTVSNMSPEDSSIYLCSVVRGFTEAFFGQGTRLTVV.

This clonotype was seen many times. V usage is TRBV2 and J usage is TRBJ2-3, with TRBD2 matching over 10 bases. The length of the CDR3 is 16 residues. V lost 4 bases, J lost 2 bases, and 6 bases stayed unmatched. CDR1 and CDR2 (germline): SNHLY, FYNNEI. Here the CDR3 DNA reads TGTGCCAGCAGTGTTCCTAGCGGGGGAAACACAGATACGCAGTATTTT. This gives the protein CASSVPSGGNTDTQYF.

The rearrangement joins TRBV18 to TRBJ1-1; D is possibly TRBD1 (6 bases). In germline, CDR1 is KGHSH, CDR2 LQKENI. Trimming removed 3 bases from V and 5 bases from J, with 16 bases in between. This CDR3 contains 15 residues. DNA for the CDR3: TGTGCCAGCTCACCTTTGACAGGAACGGAAACTGAAGCTTTCTTT. Its protein product is CASSPLTGTETEAFF.

This clonotype showed up many times. This chain links TRBV12-3 or TRBV12-4 with TRBJ1-4; 7 positions match TRBD1. CDR3 length: 15 residues. Losses at the gene ends were 5 bases for V and 4 bases for J; bases not matched to a gene: 7. CDR3 amino acids: CASSLPPGGNEKLFF. CDR3 coding DNA: TGTGCCAGCAGTCTCCCCCCAGGGGGTAATGAAAAACTGTTTTTT.

This clonotype was seen a few times. This chain links TRBV29-1 with TRBJ2-5; the D gene could be TRBD1 or TRBD2 (5 bases each). The ends were cut back, 5 bases at V and 6 bases at J, with 10 bases in the middle. Germline lookup yields CDR1 SQVTM and CDR2 ANQGSEA. The CDR3 spans 11 residues. The CDR3 DNA is TGCAGCGTTCCCAGGGAGAAGACCCAGTACTTC. As protein: CSVPREKTQYF.

This clonotype appeared a few times. V usage is TRBV5-1 and J usage is TRBJ2-3; 7 bases agree with TRBD1. The trim removed 6 bases at V and 0 bases at J, leaving 10 bases unmatched. From germline, CDR1 is SGHRS and CDR2 YFSETQ. The CDR3 loop spans 16 amino acids. The CDR3 here is CASKTGQRISTDTQYF. The CDR3 coding sequence is TGCGCCAGCAAAACGGGACAGCGGATTAGCACAGATACGCAGTATTTT.

This clonotype was detected a few times. V usage is TRBV5-8 and J usage is TRBJ2-3; the D is unclear. From germline, CDR1 is SGHTS and CDR2 YDEGEE. The CDR3 is made up of 13 amino acids. Trimming took off 4 bases at V and 5 bases at J, with 11 bases between the two ends. CDR3 coding DNA: TGTGCCAGCAGCGCCCCCGTAGAAGATACGCAGTATTTT. Amino acid sequence: CASSAPVEDTQYF.

This clonotype was seen at least ten times. The CDR3 protein is CASSVTGTDTQYF. The CDR3 nucleotides read TGTGCCAGCAGCGTCACAGGCACAGATACGCAGTATTTT. The V call is TRBV2, the J call TRBJ2-3; D not certain. V shed 6 bases and J shed 1 base, with 8 bases lying between them. CDR3 size: 13 residues. In germline, CDR1 is SNHLY, CDR2 FYNNEI.

The rearrangement links TRBV7-8 to TRBJ2-2; TRBD1 aligns across 9 bases. The ends lost 4 bases at V and 4 bases at J; junction bases unmatched: 7. Germline CDR1 SGHVS, CDR2 FQNEAQ. The CDR3 totals 16 residues. CDR3 protein: CASSSTGTGPTGELFF. In DNA form, the CDR3 reads TGTGCCAGCAGCTCAACCGGGACAGGGCCCACCGGGGAGCTGTTTTTT.

This rearrangement joins TRBV6-5 to TRBJ2-1; D is possibly TRBD2 (6 bases). Trimming cost V 2 bases and J 0 bases, with 8 bases left between them. Germline CDR1 reads MNHEY; CDR2 reads SVGAGI. The CDR3 covers 15 residues. CDR3 protein: CASSYGGISYNEQFF. For the CDR3, the DNA is TGTGCCAGCAGTTACGGGGGGATCTCCTACAATGAGCAGTTCTTC.

The chain is built from TRBV2 and TRBJ2-1; D call uncertain. CDR3 length equals 13 residues. V lost 6 bases, J lost 2 bases, and 8 bases lay in between. CDR1 is SNHLY and CDR2 is FYNNEI in the germline V gene. CDR3 protein: CASRARTYNEQFF. The CDR3 DNA reads as TGTGCCAGCAGGGCCAGAACCTACAATGAGCAGTTCTTC.

This clonotype was seen more than once but under ten times. The CDR3 sequence: CSARRGAGEGGLVYEQYV. The CDR3 DNA follows: TGCAGTGCTCGCCGAGGGGCAGGGGAGGGAGGTCTTGTCTACGAGCAGTACGTC. The rearrangement links TRBV20-1 to TRBJ2-7; possibly TRBD2 for D (7 bases). The germline CDR1 and CDR2 sequences are DFQATT and SNEGSKA (reference sequence). The length of the CDR3 is 18 residues. Trimming cost V 5 bases and J 3 bases, with 29 bases left between them.

A few counts support this clonotype. The V gene is TRBV12-5, the J gene TRBJ2-1, with TRBD1 matching 10 bases. Germline V gives CDR1 LGHNT, CDR2 FRNRAP. Germline trimming cut 9 bases from V and 7 bases from J; bases unmatched to any gene: 6. The CDR3 is 13 amino acids. The CDR3 region is CASRGTGDNEQFF. DNA for the CDR3: TGTGCTAGCCGTGGGACAGGGGATAATGAGCAGTTCTTC.